Each of the 8 T cell receptor beta chains below was sequenced from the same sample in a study of T cell repertoires in cytomegalovirus infection. TCRdb fed the reads into MiXCR, producing one record per CDR3 protein. There are 500,000 to 600,000 distinct CDR3 sequences in the sample; approximately 17% occur only once, and about 24% lies in the top ten. The sample was CD8+ T cells from PBMCs. The receptors shown here come from a human donor in good health (CMV status not recorded). Some clones in this sample may be carry-over from other donors' samples.

This clonotype was found a few times. The V gene is TRBV15, the J gene TRBJ2-5, with 8 bases that match TRBD1. The CDR3 runs 14 residues. V shed 1 base, J shed 5 bases, and the junction held 3 bases outside the gene matches. Per germline, CDR1 LNHNV and CDR2 YYDKDF (reference sequence). The CDR3 region is CATSRVQGAETQYF. The CDR3 coding sequence is TGTGCCACCAGCAGAGTTCAGGGGGCGGAGACCCAGTACTTC.

J is TRBJ1-2 and V is TRBV6-8, with unresolved D. Looked up from germline, CDR1 is MNHGY and CDR2 is SAAAGT. Trimming left V 8 bases short and J 6 bases short, with 16 bases between. The length of the CDR3 is 13 residues. The CDR3 nucleotides are TGTGCCAGCTCCGTCACGGAATTGGATGGCTACACCTTC. It encodes CASSVTELDGYTF.

This clonotype was recorded many times. The chain combines TRBV7-9 with TRBJ1-2; the D gene is possibly TRBD1 (5 bases). Looked up from germline, CDR1 is SEHNR and CDR2 is FQNEAQ (reference sequence). V was clipped by 5 bases and J by 5 bases, with 15 bases between them. The CDR3 length is 14 residues. The CDR3 DNA is TGTGCCAGCAGCCCCGGGACCGAGCGATATGGCTACACCTTC. It encodes CASSPGTERYGYTF. Drawing the rest from reference TRBV7-9 and TRBJ1-2, the complete variable domain is DTGVSQNPRHKITKRGQNVTFRCDPISEHNRLYWYRQTLGQGPEFLTYFQNEAQLEKSRLLSDRFSAERPKGSFSTLEIQRTEQGDSAMYLCASSPGTERYGYTFGSGTRLTVV.

This clonotype was seen a handful of times. This CDR3 reads CSARIASSYEQYF. The CDR3 bases are TGCAGTGCTAGAATCGCTAGCTCCTACGAGCAGTACTTC. The rearrangement joins TRBV20-1 to TRBJ2-7; no reliable D call. The germline V gene encodes CDR1 DFQATT and CDR2 SNEGSKA (reference sequence). The germline V and J ends were trimmed by 2 bases and 0 bases, with 8 bases remaining between them. CDR3 length equals 13 residues.

About this clonotype: This sequence may be a read error, since a much larger clone differs from it by one base. The conserved phenylalanine or tryptophan normally closing the CDR3 is absent here, so this likely arose from a read error. The rearrangement joins TRBV27 to TRBJ2-7; D is unresolved. Deletions cut 5 bases from V and 0 bases from J, with 5 bases between. The CDR3 loop spans 12 amino acids. Germline V gives CDR1 MNHEY, CDR2 SMNVEV (reference sequence). The CDR3, as DNA: TGTGCCAGCAGTGCTCCCTCCTACGAGCAGTACTTA. Protein product: CASSAPSYEQYL.

The rearrangement uses TRBV7-9 and TRBJ1-2, with D unresolved. The CDR3 loop spans 15 amino acids. Germline lookup yields CDR1 SEHNR and CDR2 FQNEAQ (reference sequence). V was shortened by 0 bases and J by 2 bases, with 10 bases between the two germline ends. The CDR3 sequence: CASSLAEGFNYGYTF. The DNA for the CDR3 is TGTGCCAGCAGCTTAGCGGAGGGCTTCAACTATGGCTACACCTTC.

V and J are TRBV6-1 and TRBJ1-5; D remains ambiguous. Trimming removed 7 bases from V and 0 bases from J, with 7 bases in between. CDR1 and CDR2 (germline): MNHNS, SASEGT. This CDR3 spans 13 amino acids. The CDR3, as DNA: TGTGCCAGCACGGCCGATAGCAATCAGCCCCAGCATTTT. Translation gives CASTADSNQPQHF.

This clonotype has a handful of counts. This rearrangement joins TRBV5-4 to TRBJ2-1; D perhaps matches TRBD2 (6 bases). V lost 4 bases, J lost 0 bases, and 14 bases lay in between. The CDR3 runs to 16 residues. CDR1 is SGHNT, CDR2 YYREEE, per germline (reference sequence). The CDR3 here is CASSALANPSYNEQFF. CDR3 DNA: TGTGCCAGCAGCGCGCTAGCGAACCCCTCCTACAATGAGCAGTTCTTC.